Included here is one TCR beta chain sequence, with context. Its specificity is unknown. This sample was included in a study of cytomegalovirus exposure and HLA in healthy donors. Broader study findings: Most TCR sequences showed up rarely, but some public TCRs showed up in many donors. As confirmed in vitro, three CMV-associated chains were specific for CMV antigens.

Assay: immunoSEQ multiplex PCR; the TCRdb copy retains only in-frame clones and omits some. The sample shows 200,000 to 250,000 clones, approximately 82% of them seen only once. V gave up 4 bases and J gave up 6 bases; unmatched junction bases: 7. The CDR3 runs to 14 residues. CDR1 and CDR2 (germline): KGHSH, LQKENI. The donors formed part of the approximately 130-subject validation cohort, distinct from the roughly 620-subject first cohort. Material for sequencing was PBMCs. The V gene is TRBV18, the J gene TRBJ2-7, with 9 bases fitting TRBD1. The sequence was obtained from a woman aged 18-30 years in good health and CMV-seronegative. In DNA form, the CDR3 reads TGTGCCAGCTCACAAGAGGACAGGGGAGGCGAGCAGTACTTC. Protein: CASSQEDRGGEQYF.